The T cell receptor beta chain described here comes from a study of beta chain features in type 1 diabetes. The study's findings and limits: Patients with Type 1 diabetes showed moderately but significantly shorter TCRB CDR3s in all four CD4+ subsets.

The sequenced template was cDNA made from the entire isolated RNA. Using immunoSEQ multiplex PCR, the repertoire was profiled, and TCRdb retains in-frame clones only, with some absent. The sample lists 600,000 to 750,000 clones, under 15% seen once, with more than 0.09% in the top ten. Trimming at V came to 3 bases and at J to 3 bases, leaving 4 bases not matched to a gene. Germline CDR1 and CDR2: LNHDA and SQIVND (reference sequence). CDR3 size: 14 residues. This clone has just a few counts. What it recognizes is unknown. The TCR originated in a man aged 25 to 40 with type 1 diabetes. Sample: naive CD4+ T cells from blood. This chain connects TRBV19 to TRBJ2-7, with TRBD1 identical over 8 bases. CDR3 protein: CASSMGQENYEQYF. CDR3 DNA sequence: TGTGCCAGTAGTATGGGACAGGAGAACTACGAGCAGTACTTC.